This entry describes one TCR beta chain. Its antigen is still unknown. Nothing much larger sits one base from this clone, and base qualities are not available. The sample belongs to a study of T cells in narcolepsy (dated by TCRdb to 2017 to 2018). Some background on the complete study: The study enrolled patients with narcolepsy type 1 or type 2 (NT1, NT2) together with healthy control donors. To look for autoreactive T cells in narcolepsy patients that target self-antigens of hypocretin neurons (hypocretin, TRIB2), the study used TCR Vbeta sequencing to follow clonotypes in blood and CSF.

The germline V gene yields SGHTA for CDR1 and FQGNSA for CDR2. Trimming at the junction amounts to 6 bases on V and 0 bases on J, and the germline ends lie 10 bases apart. There are 14 amino acids in the CDR3, from cysteine to phenylalanine inclusive. Only the CDR3 part of the read is kept: 42 bases, read in frame from the first base. For TCR Vbeta sequencing, memory CD4+ T cells were sorted ex vivo from the peripheral blood of narcolepsy patients and healthy controls. Library generation was performed with the immunoSEQ multiplex PCR assay. This is the immuneACCESS table as TCRdb keeps it, with only in-frame sequences that have V and J called. A part of the clones is gone; compared with another copy, unresolved V genes explain less than half, and the rest is unexplained. This sample lists 20,000 to 25,000 clones; almost 85% were detected once. Roughly 10% of the sample is held by the ten biggest clonotypes.

Summary of the overall study and its limitations: Some blood memory CD4+ repertoires from patients and controls contained no sequences matching autoreactive T cell clones. Patients and controls had similar numbers of sequenced blood memory CD4+ clonotypes, with averages of approximately 40,000 in patients and some 31,000 in controls. Autoreactive clonotypes were reported to be detected serially in the blood of the same patients and of different patients, but not in the blood of healthy controls. Plots comparing CSF and blood CD4+ T cell clonotypes from the same patient highlighted HCRT-specific and TRIB2-specific autoreactive clonotypes.

Sequenced sample: memory (CD45RA-) CD4+ T cells from blood. What the cell subset or site label conveys for this sample: memory T cells sorted ex vivo from peripheral blood. Rearrangement joined TRBV7-2 to TRBJ2-3; there is no confident call for the D gene. The receptor was isolated from a human donor in good health. The sequenced DNA is TGTGCCAGCAGTCTGTATTATAGCACAGATACGCAGTATTTT. The translation is CASSLYYSTDTQYF.